This TCR beta chain was recorded in a study of shared clonotypes between healthy human individuals. At the level of the study: Every donor yielded three CD4 naive, three CD4 memory, two CD8 naive and one CD8 memory plate.

TCRdb keeps only in-frame clones here, not all; method: immunoSEQ multiplex PCR. The sample consists of under 2,000,000 clones, less than 95% of them appearing once. The CDR3 contains 14 residues. Trimming took off 1 base at V and 3 bases at J, with 9 bases between the two ends. Germline lookup yields CDR1 MNHEY and CDR2 SMNVEV (reference sequence). Study results and caveats: In the sorted subsets, rarefaction showed sequencing was incomplete despite large depth.

A note on this clone: Its antigen is not identified.

CD8 cells classed as naive were CD45RO-negative and positively selected for CCR7, excluding terminally differentiated effector memory CD45RA+ cells. Source material: naive CD8+ T cells sorted from blood. The chain links TRBV27 to TRBJ2-5; D is unresolved. The TCR comes from a man between 18 and 35 years old in good health. This CDR3 reads CASSLYPEEETQYF. The CDR3 DNA reads as TGTGCCAGCAGTTTATATCCCGAGGAAGAGACCCAGTACTTC.